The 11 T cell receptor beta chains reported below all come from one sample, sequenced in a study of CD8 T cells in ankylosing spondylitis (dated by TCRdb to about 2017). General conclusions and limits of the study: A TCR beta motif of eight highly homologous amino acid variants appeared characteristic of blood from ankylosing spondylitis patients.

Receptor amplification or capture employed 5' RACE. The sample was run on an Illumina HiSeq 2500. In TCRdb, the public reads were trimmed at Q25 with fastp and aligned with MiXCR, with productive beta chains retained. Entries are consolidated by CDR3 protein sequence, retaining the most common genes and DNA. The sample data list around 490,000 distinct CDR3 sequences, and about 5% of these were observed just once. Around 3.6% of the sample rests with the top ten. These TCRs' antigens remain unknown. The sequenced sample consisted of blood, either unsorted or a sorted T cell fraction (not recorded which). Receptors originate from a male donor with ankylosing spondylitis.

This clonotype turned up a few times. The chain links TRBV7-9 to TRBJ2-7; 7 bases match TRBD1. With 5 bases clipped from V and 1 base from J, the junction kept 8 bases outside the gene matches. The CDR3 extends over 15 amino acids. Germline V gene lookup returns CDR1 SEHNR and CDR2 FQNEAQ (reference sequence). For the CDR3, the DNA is TGTGCCAGCAGCACCGACAGGGTGACATCCTACGAGCAGTACTTC. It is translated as CASSTDRVTSYEQYF. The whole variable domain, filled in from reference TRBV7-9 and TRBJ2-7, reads DTGVSQNPRHKITKRGQNVTFRCDPISEHNRLYWYRQTLGQGPEFLTYFQNEAQLEKSRLLSDRFSAERPKGSFSTLEIQRTEQGDSAMYLCASSTDRVTSYEQYFGPGTRLTVT.

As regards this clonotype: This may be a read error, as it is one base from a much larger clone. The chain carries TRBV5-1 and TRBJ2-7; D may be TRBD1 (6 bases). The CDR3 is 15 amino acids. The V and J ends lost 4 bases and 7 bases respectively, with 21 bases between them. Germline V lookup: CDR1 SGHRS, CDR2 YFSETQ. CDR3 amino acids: CASSPTFAGEYEQYF. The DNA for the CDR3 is TGCGCCAGCAGCCCAACGTTTGCAGGGGAGTATGAGCAGTACTTC.

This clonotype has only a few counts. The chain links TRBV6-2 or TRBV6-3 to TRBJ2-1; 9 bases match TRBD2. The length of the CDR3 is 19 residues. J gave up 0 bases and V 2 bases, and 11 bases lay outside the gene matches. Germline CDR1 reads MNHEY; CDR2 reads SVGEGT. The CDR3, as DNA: TGTGCCAGCAGTTACGCCGGGACTAGCTTGAGGAGCTCCTACAATGAGCAGTTCTTC. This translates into CASSYAGTSLRSSYNEQFF.

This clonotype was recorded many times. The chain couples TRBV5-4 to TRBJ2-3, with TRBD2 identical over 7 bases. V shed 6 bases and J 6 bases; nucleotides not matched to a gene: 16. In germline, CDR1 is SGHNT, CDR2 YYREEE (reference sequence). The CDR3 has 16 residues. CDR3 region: CASTSGTTSFRDTQYF. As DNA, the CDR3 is TGTGCCAGCACCTCCGGGACTACTTCTTTTAGGGATACGCAGTATTTT.

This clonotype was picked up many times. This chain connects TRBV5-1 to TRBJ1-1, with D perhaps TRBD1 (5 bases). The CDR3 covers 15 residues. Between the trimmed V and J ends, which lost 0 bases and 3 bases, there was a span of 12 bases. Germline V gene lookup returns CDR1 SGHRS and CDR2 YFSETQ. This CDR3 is CASSLVGVGDTEAFF. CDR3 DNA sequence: TGCGCCAGCAGCTTGGTGGGGGTTGGGGACACTGAAGCTTTCTTT.

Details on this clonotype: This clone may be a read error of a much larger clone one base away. This CDR3 is CSARAPGSSGNAIYF. The CDR3 DNA is TGCAGTGCTAGGGCCCCGGGGAGCTCTGGAAACGCCATATATTTT. The chain joins TRBV20-1 to TRBJ1-3; no reliable D call. The CDR3 spans 15 residues. Germline values: CDR1 DFQATT, CDR2 SNEGSKA (reference sequence).

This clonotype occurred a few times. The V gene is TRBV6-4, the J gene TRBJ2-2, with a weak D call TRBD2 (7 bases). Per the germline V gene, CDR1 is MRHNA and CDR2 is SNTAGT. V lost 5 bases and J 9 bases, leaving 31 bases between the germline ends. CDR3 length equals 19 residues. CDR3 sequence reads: CASSRVGSQGGRAGRELFF. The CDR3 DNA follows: TGTGCCAGCAGTAGGGTTGGATCCCAAGGGGGGAGGGCCGGCCGGGAGCTGTTTTTT.

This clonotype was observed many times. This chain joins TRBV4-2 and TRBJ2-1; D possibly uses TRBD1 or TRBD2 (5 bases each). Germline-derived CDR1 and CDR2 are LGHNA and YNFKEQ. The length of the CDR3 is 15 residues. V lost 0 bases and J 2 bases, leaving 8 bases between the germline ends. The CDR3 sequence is CASSQERGPYNEQFF. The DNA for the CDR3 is TGTGCCAGCAGCCAAGAGAGGGGCCCCTACAATGAGCAGTTCTTC.

The CDR3 here is CSARGLDYEQYF. The CDR3 DNA sequence: TGCAGTGCTAGGGGTCTAGACTACGAGCAGTACTTC. V is TRBV20-1 and J is TRBJ2-7; D remains ambiguous. Germline V gene data show CDR1 as DFQATT and CDR2 as SNEGSKA (reference sequence). V shed 3 bases and J shed 3 bases, with 9 bases lying between them. The CDR3 is 12 residues long.

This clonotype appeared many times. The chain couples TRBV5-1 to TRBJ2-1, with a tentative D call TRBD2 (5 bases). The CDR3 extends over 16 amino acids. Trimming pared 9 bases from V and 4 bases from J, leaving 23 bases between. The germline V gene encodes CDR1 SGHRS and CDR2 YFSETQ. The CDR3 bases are TGCGCCACCCAGCTTGGTCCCAGCGGACCTTACAATGAGCAGTTCTTC. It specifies CATQLGPSGPYNEQFF.

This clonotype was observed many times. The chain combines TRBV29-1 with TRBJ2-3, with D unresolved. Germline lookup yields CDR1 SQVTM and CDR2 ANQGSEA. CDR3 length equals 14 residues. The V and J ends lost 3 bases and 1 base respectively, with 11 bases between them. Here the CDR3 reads CSVDGIQRTDTQYF. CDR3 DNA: TGCAGCGTTGACGGAATACAACGCACAGATACGCAGTATTTT.